This T cell receptor beta chain was observed in a study of T cells after yellow fever vaccination. In TCRdb, the 5' RACE reads were re-called with MiXCR into one record per CDR3 protein. The sample lists about 47,000 distinct CDR3 sequences, 7% to 8.5% seen once, with 25% to 35% in the top ten. CDR3 length: 15 residues. V was pared by 7 bases and J by 5 bases, with 18 bases between. In germline, CDR1 is SGHVS, CDR2 FNYEAQ. In this sample, this clonotype turned up many times. Antigen specificity is unknown. Findings and caveats of the study: FACS-sorted repertoires might harbor abundant contaminating clonotypes from the bulk population.

The source material was CD8+ T cells sorted from PBMCs, sampled more than 13 days after the first yellow fever vaccination. The TCR comes from a man aged 18 to 29 who received the YFV17D yellow fever vaccine. The chain is built from TRBV7-6 and TRBJ2-1; a possible D gene is TRBD1 (6 bases). CDR3 region: CASTEGGVWNNEQFF. The CDR3 DNA reads TGTGCCAGCACCGAAGGGGGAGTTTGGAACAATGAGCAGTTCTTC.